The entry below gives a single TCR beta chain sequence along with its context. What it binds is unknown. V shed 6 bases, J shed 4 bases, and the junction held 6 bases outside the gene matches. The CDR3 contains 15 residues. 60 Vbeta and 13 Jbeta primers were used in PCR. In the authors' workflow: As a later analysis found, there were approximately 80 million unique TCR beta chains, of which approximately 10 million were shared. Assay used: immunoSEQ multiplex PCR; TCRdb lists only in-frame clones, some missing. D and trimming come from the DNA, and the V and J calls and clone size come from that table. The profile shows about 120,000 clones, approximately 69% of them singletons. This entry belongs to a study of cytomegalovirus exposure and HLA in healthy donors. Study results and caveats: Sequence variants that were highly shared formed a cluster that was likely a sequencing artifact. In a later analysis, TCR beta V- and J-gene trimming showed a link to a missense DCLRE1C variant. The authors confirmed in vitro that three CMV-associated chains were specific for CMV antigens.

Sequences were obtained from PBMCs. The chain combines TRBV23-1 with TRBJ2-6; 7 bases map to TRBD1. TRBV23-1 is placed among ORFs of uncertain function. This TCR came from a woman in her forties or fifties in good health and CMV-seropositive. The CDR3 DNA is TGCGCCAGCAGGCCGACAGGGCCCGGGGCCAACGTCCTGACTTTC. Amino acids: CASRPTGPGANVLTF.